This paragraph reports one T cell receptor (beta chain). Random hexamers primed reverse transcription of about 0.45 to 1 ug RNA. Across 54 Vbeta and 13 Jbeta, TCR beta CDR3 was amplified with immunoSEQ multiplex PCR. TCRdb processed the immunoSEQ multiplex PCR reads anew with MiXCR; each CDR3 protein has one entry. The sample yields about 180,000 distinct CDR3 sequences, 85% to 95% seen once. There are 17 residues in the CDR3. V dropped 0 bases and J dropped 6 bases, with 21 bases sitting between them. Germline CDR1 reads LGHNA; CDR2 reads YNFKEQ. The record originates from a study of CD8 T cells in Susac syndrome. Isolation of CD8+ and CD4+ T cells was performed negatively, whereas enrichment of TEMRA cells was done by FACS.

The chain joins TRBV4-2 to TRBJ2-7; D is perhaps TRBD1 or TRBD2 (6 bases each). The source is a human donor with multiple sclerosis. Sequencing input: CD8+ T cells from PBMCs. The CDR3 DNA reads TGTGCCAGCAGCCAAGATCCCAGGGGTAGTGGGGGGCTCGAGCAGTACTTC. Protein sequence: CASSQDPRGSGGLEQYF.